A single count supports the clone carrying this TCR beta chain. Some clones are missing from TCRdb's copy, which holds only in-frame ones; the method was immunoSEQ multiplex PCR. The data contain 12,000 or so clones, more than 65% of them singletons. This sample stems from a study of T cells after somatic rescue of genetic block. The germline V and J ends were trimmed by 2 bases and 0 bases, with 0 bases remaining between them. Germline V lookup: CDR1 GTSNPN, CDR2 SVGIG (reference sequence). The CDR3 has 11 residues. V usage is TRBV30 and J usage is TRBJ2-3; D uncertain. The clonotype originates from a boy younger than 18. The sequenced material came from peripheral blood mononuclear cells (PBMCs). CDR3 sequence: CAWSSTDTQYF. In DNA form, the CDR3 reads TGTGCCTGGAGTAGCACAGATACGCAGTATTTT. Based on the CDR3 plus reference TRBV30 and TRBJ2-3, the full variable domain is SQTIHQWPATLVQPVGSPLSLECTVEGTSNPNLYWYRQAAGRGLQLLFYSVGIGQISSEVPQNLSASRPQDRQFILSSKKLLLSDSGFYLCAWSSTDTQYFGPGTRLTVL.